A single sample gave rise to the 9 T cell receptor beta chains below, sequenced in a study of shared clonotypes between healthy human individuals. TCRdb's table, derived via immunoSEQ multiplex PCR, lists solely in-frame clones and lacks some. The sample lists roughly 2.2 million clones; around 92% were seen once. The specimen sequenced was naive CD4+ T cells from PBMCs. Subset of the sample: CD45RA+ positively selected. These receptors were obtained from a man aged 18 to 29 in good health. Some clones in this sample may be carry-over from other donors' samples.

The rearrangement uses TRBV28 and TRBJ1-1; D call uncertain. The CDR3 consists of 14 residues. Germline V gene sequence: CDR1 MDHEN, CDR2 SYDVKM. V was pared by 3 bases and J by 2 bases, with 10 bases between. The CDR3 is CASSLRTLNTEAFF. The CDR3 nucleotides read TGTGCCAGCAGTTTGAGGACCCTAAACACTGAAGCTTTCTTT. Full variable domain (missing parts from reference TRBV28 and TRBJ1-1): DVKVTQSSRYLVKRTGEKVFLECVQDMDHENMFWYRQDPGLGLRLIYFSYDVKMKEKGDIPEGYSVSREKKERFSLILESASTNQTSMYLCASSLRTLNTEAFFGQGTRLTVV.

This clone was recorded only once. This chain joins TRBV27 and TRBJ2-7; D ambiguous. With 3 bases removed from V and 0 bases from J, the gap between germline ends came to 9 bases. The CDR3 has 14 residues. Germline-derived CDR1 and CDR2 are MNHEY and SMNVEV (reference sequence). The CDR3 DNA sequence: TGTGCCAGCAGTTTGAAGGTCTTCTCCTACGAGCAGTACTTC. It codes for CASSLKVFSYEQYF.

The chain uses TRBV4-3 and TRBJ2-7; 9 nucleotides match TRBD2. There are 15 residues in the CDR3. Germline loops: CDR1 LGHNA, CDR2 YSLEER. The trim removed 0 bases at V and 4 bases at J, leaving 4 bases unmatched. CDR3 bases: TGCGCCAGCAGCCAAGATATGAGCGGGGGGTACGAGCAGTACTTC. This encodes CASSQDMSGGYEQYF.

The chain uses TRBV10-1 and TRBJ2-7; the match to TRBD2 covers 7 bases. Germline CDR1 and CDR2: WNHNN and SYGVQD (reference sequence). This CDR3 spans 14 amino acids. The junction had 6 bases not matched to a gene; V was cut back by 0 bases and J by 7 bases. CDR3 protein: CASSESGDYPEQYF. In DNA form, the CDR3 reads TGCGCCAGCAGTGAGTCTGGGGACTATCCGGAGCAGTACTTC.

The V call is TRBV5-4, the J call TRBJ2-3; TRBD1 matches 8 bases. Per the germline V gene, CDR1 is SGHNT and CDR2 is YYREEE (reference sequence). V dropped 4 bases and J dropped 6; count of bases not matched to a gene: 10. The CDR3 runs 15 residues. The DNA of the CDR3 is TGTGCCAGCAGCCCTCAACAGGGGGATTTGGATACGCAGTATTTT. It yields the protein CASSPQQGDLDTQYF.

The gene calls are TRBV7-2 and TRBJ2-3, with D possibly TRBD2 on 6 matching bases. Germline V gene lookup returns CDR1 SGHTA and CDR2 FQGNSA. The CDR3 runs 17 residues. The germline V and J ends were trimmed by 5 bases and 6 bases, with 24 bases remaining between them. CDR3 DNA sequence: TGTGCCAGCAGCACAAAGCGGGTGGGAGGAGGTCGCGATACGCAGTATTTT. It translates to CASSTKRVGGGRDTQYF.

The chain joins TRBV6-5 to TRBJ2-3; no reliable D call. The CDR3 length is 14 residues. Trimming left V 5 bases short and J 2 bases short, with 11 bases between. Per the germline V gene, CDR1 is MNHEY and CDR2 is SVGAGI. CDR3 in DNA: TGTGCCAGCAGTCCCCGGGTCTTCACAGATACGCAGTATTTT. Translation: CASSPRVFTDTQYF.

The chain uses TRBV5-4 and TRBJ2-7, with D perhaps TRBD1 (7 bases). Trimming cost V 0 bases and J 0 bases, with 16 bases left between them. Germline V lookup: CDR1 SGHNT, CDR2 YYREEE (reference sequence). This CDR3 is built from 17 residues. The CDR3 loop is CASSLDIQGGSSYEQYF. The CDR3 DNA sequence: TGTGCCAGCAGCTTGGATATCCAGGGGGGTAGCTCCTACGAGCAGTACTTC.

The chain has TRBV5-1 and TRBJ2-5; tentative D call: TRBD2 (5 bases). This CDR3 is 15 amino acids long. From germline, CDR1 is SGHRS and CDR2 YFSETQ. V was cut by 6 bases and J by 3 bases, with 18 bases left in between. The CDR3 DNA follows: TGCGCCAGCACCTCCCGGGGTCAGTCTAAAGAGACCCAGTACTTC. Amino acids: CASTSRGQSKETQYF.